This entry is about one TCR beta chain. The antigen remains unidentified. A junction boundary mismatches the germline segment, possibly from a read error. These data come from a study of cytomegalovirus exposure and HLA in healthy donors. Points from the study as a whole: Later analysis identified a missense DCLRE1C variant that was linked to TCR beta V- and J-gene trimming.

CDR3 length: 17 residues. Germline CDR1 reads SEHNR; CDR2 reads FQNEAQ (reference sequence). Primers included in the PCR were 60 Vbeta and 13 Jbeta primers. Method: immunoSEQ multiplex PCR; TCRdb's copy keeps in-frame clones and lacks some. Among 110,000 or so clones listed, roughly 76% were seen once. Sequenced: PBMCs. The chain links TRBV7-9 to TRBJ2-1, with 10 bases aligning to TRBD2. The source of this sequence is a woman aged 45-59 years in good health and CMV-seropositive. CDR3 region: CSSSGLAAPTDMDEQFF. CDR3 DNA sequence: TGTTCCAGCAGCGGACTAGCGGCCCCCACGGACATGGATGAGCAGTTCTTC. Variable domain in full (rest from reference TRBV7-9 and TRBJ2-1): DTGVSQNPRHKITKRGQNVTFRCDPISEHNRLYWYRQTLGQGPEFLTYFQNEAQLEKSRLLSDRFSAERPKGSFSTLEIQRTEQGDSAMYLCSSSGLAAPTDMDEQFFGPGTRLTVL.